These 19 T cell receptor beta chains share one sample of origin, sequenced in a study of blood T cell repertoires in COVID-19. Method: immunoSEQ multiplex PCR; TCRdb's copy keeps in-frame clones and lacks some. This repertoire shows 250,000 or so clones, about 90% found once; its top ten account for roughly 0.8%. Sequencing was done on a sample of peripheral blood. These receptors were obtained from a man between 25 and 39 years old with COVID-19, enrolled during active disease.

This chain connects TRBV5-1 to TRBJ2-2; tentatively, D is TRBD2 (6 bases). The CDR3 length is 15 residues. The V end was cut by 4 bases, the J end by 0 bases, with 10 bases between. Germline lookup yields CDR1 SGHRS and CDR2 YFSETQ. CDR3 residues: CASSTDYTNTGELFF. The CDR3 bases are TGCGCCAGCAGCACGGACTACACGAACACCGGGGAGCTGTTTTTT.

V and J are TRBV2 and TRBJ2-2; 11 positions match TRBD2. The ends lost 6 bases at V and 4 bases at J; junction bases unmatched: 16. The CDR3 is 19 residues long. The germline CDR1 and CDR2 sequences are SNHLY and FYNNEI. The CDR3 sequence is CASRQRASGGTGGTGELFF. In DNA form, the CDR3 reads TGTGCCAGCAGACAACGGGCTAGCGGGGGGACCGGCGGCACCGGGGAGCTGTTTTTT.

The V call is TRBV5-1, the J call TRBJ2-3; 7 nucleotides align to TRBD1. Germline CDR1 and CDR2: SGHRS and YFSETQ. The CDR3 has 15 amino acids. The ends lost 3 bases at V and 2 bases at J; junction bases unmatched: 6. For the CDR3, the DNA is TGCGCCAGCAGCTACCGGGACAGCATCACAGATACGCAGTATTTT. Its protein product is CASSYRDSITDTQYF.

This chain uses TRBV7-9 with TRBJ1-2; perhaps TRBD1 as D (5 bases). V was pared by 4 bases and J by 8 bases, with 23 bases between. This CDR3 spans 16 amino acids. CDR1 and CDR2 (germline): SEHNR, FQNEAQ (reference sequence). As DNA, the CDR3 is TGTGCCAGCAGCTACACCTACGCCGGACAAAAAAGCGGCTACACCTTC. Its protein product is CASSYTYAGQKSGYTF.

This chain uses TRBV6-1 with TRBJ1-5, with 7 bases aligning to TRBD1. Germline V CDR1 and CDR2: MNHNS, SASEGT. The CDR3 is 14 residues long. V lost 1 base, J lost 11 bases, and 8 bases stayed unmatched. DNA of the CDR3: TGTGCCAGCAGTGAAGGGACAGGATCTAAGACCCAGCATTTT. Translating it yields CASSEGTGSKTQHF.

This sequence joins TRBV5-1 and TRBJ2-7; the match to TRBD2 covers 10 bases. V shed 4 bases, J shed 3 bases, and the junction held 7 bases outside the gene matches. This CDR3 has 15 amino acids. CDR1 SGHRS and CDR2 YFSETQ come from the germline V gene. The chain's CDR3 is CASSPASGGFYEQYF. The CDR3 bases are TGCGCCAGCAGCCCAGCTAGCGGGGGCTTCTACGAGCAGTACTTC.

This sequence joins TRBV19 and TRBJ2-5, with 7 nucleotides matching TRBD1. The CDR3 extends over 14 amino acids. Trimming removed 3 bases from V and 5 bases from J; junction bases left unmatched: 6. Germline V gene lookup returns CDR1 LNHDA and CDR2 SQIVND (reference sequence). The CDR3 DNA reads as TGTGCCAGTAGTATTCACGACAGGGTTGAGACCCAGTACTTC. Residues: CASSIHDRVETQYF.

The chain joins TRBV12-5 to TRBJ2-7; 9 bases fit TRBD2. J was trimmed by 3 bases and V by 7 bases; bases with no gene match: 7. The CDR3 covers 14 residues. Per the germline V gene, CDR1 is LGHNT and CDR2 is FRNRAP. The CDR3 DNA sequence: TGTGCTAGTGCCCCCCTAGCGGGGAGCTACGAGCAGTACTTC. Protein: CASAPLAGSYEQYF.

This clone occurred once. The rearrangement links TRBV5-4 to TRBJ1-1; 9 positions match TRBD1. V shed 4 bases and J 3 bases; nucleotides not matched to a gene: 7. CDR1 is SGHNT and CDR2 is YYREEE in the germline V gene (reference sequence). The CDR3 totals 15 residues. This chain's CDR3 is CASSVQGAWDTEAFF. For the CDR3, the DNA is TGTGCCAGCAGCGTACAGGGGGCGTGGGACACTGAAGCTTTCTTT.

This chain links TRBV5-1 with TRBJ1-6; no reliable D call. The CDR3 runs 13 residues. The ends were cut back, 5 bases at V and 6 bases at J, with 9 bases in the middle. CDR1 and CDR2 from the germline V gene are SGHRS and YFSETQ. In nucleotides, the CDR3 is TGCGCCAGCAGTGGTCGGAGTAATTCACCCCTCCACTTT. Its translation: CASSGRSNSPLHF. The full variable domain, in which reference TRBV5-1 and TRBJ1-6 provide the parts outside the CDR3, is KAGVTQTPRYLIKTRGQQVTLSCSPISGHRSVSWYQQTPGQGLQFLFEYFSETQRNKGNFPGRFSGRQFSNSRSEMNVSTLELGDSALYLCASSGRSNSPLHFGNGTRLTVT.

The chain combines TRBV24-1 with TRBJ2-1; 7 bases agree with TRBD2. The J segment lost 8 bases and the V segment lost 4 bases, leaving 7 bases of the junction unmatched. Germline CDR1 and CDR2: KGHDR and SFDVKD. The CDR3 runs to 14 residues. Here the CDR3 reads CATSEGGRSDEQFF. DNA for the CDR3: TGTGCCACCAGTGAGGGGGGGAGAAGCGATGAGCAGTTCTTC.

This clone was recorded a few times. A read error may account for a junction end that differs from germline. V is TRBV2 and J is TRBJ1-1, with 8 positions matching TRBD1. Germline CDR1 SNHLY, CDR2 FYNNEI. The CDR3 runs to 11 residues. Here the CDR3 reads CASSEAAGGVF. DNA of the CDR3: TGTGCCAGCAGTGAAGCGGCAGGGGGCGTCTTT.

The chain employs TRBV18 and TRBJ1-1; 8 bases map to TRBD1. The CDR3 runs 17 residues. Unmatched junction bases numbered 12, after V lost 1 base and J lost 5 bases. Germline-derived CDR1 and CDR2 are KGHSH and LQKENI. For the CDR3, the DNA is TGTGCCAGCTCACCACGGGCAGGGGGCGAAAGTTTGACTGAAGCTTTCTTT. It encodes CASSPRAGGESLTEAFF.

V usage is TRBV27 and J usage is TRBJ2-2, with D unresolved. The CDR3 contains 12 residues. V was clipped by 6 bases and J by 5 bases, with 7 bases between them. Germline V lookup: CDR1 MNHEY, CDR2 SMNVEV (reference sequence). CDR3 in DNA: TGTGCCAGCAGAACAGTGACCGGGGAGCTGTTTTTT. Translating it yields CASRTVTGELFF.

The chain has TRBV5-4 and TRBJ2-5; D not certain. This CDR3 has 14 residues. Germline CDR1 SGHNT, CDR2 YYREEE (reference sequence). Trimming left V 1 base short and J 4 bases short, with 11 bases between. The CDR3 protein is CASSLLLVGETQYF. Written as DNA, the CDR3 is TGTGCCAGCAGCTTGTTGTTAGTCGGAGAGACCCAGTACTTC.

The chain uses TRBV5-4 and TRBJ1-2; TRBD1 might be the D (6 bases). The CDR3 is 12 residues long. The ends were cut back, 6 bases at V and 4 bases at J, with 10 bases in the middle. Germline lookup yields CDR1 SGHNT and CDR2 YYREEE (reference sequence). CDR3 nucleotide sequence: TGTGCCAGCAAACAGGGATCCTATGGCTACACCTTC. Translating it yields CASKQGSYGYTF.

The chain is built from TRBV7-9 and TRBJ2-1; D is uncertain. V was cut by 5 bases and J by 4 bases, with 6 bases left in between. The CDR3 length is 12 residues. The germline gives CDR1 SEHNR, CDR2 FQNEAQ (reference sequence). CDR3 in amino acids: CASSLRYNEQFF. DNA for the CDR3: TGTGCCAGCAGCCTCCGGTACAATGAGCAGTTCTTC.

CDR3 region: CASSPSKGREGSPLHF. CDR3 bases: TGTGCCAGCAGCCCTTCAAAGGGGAGGGAGGGATCACCCCTCCACTTT. The rearrangement uses TRBV3-1 (or the pseudogene TRBV3-2) and TRBJ1-6; a possible D gene is TRBD1 (5 bases). Between the trimmed V and J ends, which lost 4 bases and 10 bases, there was a span of 20 bases. Germline-derived CDR1 and CDR2 are LGHDT and YNNKEL (reference sequence). This CDR3 is 16 amino acids long.

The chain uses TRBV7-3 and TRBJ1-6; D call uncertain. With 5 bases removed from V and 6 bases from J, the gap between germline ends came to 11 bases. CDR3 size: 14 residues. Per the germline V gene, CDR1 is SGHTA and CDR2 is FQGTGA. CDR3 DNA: TGTGCCAGCAGCCTCCAGGCTCCTAATTCACCCCTCCACTTT. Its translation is CASSLQAPNSPLHF.